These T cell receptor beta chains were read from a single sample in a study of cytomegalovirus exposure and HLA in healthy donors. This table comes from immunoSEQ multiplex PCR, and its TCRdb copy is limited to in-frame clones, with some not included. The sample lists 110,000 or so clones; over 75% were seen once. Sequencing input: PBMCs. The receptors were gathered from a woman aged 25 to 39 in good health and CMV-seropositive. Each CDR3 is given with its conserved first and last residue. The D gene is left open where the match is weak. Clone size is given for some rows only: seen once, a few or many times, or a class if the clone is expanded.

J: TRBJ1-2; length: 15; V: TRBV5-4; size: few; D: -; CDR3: CASVKNTGVDYGYTF; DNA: TGTGCCAGCGTCAAAAATACAGGAGTCGACTATGGCTACACCTTC
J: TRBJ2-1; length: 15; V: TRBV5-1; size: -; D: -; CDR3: CASSLRGISYNEQFF; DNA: TGCGCCAGCAGCTTGCGGGGTATCTCCTACAATGAGCAGTTCTTC
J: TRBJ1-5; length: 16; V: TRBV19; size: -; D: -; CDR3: CASSRSIPSGNQPQHF; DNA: TGTGCCAGTAGCCGAAGCATCCCCTCGGGCAATCAGCCCCAGCATTTT
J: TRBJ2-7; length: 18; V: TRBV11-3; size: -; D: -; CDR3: CASSRSVWGQQGLYEQYF; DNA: TGTGCCAGCAGCCGTTCCGTATGGGGACAACAGGGCCTCTACGAGCAGTACTTC
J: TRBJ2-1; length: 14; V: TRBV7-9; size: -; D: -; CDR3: CASSPRSSYNEQFF; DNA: TGTGCCAGCAGCCCTCGGAGCTCCTACAATGAGCAGTTCTTC
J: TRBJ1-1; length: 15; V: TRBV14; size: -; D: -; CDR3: CASSQLAQMNTEAFF; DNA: TGTGCCAGCAGCCAATTAGCCCAGATGAACACTGAAGCTTTCTTT
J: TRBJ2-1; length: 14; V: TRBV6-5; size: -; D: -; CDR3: CASSYSSSGTDLFF; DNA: TGTGCCAGCAGTTACTCATCCTCGGGAACAGATCTGTTCTTC
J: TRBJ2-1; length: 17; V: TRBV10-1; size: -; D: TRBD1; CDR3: CASSEGTGRTTGNEQFF; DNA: TGCGCCAGCAGTGAAGGGACAGGGCGGACCACTGGCAATGAGCAGTTCTTC
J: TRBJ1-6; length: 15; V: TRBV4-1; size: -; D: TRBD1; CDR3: CASNSQGVGNSPLHF; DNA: TGCGCCAGCAACTCTCAGGGGGTGGGTAATTCACCCCTCCACTTT
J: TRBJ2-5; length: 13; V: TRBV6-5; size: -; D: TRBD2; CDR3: CASNSAGQETQYF; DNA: TGTGCCAGCAACTCAGCGGGGCAAGAGACCCAGTACTTC
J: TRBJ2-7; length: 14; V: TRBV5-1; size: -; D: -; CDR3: CASSVTVLSYEQYF; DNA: TGCGCCAGCAGCGTGACAGTTTTATCCTACGAGCAGTACTTC
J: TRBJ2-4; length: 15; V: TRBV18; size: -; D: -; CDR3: CASSPPGDVKNIQYF; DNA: TGTGCCAGCTCACCCCCCGGGGATGTCAAAAACATTCAGTACTTC
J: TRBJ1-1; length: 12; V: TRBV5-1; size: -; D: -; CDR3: CANQTGYTEAFF; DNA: TGCGCCAACCAAACAGGGTATACTGAAGCTTTCTTT
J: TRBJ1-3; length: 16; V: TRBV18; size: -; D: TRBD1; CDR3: CASSPIGTGAGNTIYF; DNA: TGTGCCAGCTCACCAATCGGGACAGGTGCTGGAAACACCATATATTTT
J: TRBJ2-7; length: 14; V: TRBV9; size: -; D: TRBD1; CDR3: CASSVGGGTDEQYF; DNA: TGTGCCAGCAGCGTAGGAGGGGGCACAGACGAGCAGTACTTC
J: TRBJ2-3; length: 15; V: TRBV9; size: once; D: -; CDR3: CASSPRAGSTDTQYF; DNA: TGTGCCAGCAGCCCCCGGGCGGGGAGCACAGATACGCAGTATTTT
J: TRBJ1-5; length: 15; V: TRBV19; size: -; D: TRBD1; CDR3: CASRTPGQGHQPQHF; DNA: TGTGCCAGTAGGACCCCGGGACAGGGGCATCAGCCCCAGCATTTT
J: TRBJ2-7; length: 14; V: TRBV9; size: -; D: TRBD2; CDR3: CASTASGSSKEQYF; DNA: TGTGCCAGCACAGCTAGCGGGTCATCGAAGGAGCAGTACTTC
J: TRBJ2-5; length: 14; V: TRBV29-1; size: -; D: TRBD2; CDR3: CSGLAGGRWETQYF; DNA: TGCAGCGGCTTAGCGGGAGGGCGGTGGGAGACCCAGTACTTC
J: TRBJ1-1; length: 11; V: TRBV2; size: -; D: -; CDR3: CASTREVLDFF; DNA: TGTGCCAGCACCCGCGAAGTTTTAGATTTCTTT
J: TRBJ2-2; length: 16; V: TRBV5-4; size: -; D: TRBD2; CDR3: CASSLGRGGALGELFF; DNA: TGTGCCAGCAGCTTGGGGCGGGGGGGGGCCCTCGGGGAGCTGTTTTTT
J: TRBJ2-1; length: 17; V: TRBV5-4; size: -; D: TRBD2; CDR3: CASSPPGLAGGLNEQFF; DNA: TGTGCCAGCAGCCCCCCGGGACTAGCGGGAGGGCTCAATGAGCAGTTCTTC
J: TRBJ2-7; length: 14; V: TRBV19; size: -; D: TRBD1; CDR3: CASRPGTGFYEQYF; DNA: TGTGCCAGTAGACCCGGGACAGGATTTTACGAGCAGTACTTC
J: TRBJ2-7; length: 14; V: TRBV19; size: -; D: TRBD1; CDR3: CASRNRDRQYEQYF; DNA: TGTGCCAGTAGGAACCGGGACAGGCAATACGAGCAGTACTTC
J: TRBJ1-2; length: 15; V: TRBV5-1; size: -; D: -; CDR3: CASSSGHSRGPGYTF; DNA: TGCGCCAGCAGCTCGGGACATTCCAGAGGGCCTGGCTACACCTTC
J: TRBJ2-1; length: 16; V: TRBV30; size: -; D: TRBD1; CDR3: CAWSVFGTGWDNEQFF; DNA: TGTGCCTGGAGTGTATTTGGGACAGGTTGGGACAATGAGCAGTTCTTC
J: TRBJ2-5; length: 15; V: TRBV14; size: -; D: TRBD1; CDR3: CASSRGTATPGTQYF; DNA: TGTGCCAGCAGCCGAGGGACAGCCACACCGGGGACCCAGTACTTC
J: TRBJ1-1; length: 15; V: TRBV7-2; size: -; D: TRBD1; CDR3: CASSLGQGAGTEAFF; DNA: TGTGCCAGCAGCCTGGGACAGGGGGCTGGTACTGAAGCTTTCTTT
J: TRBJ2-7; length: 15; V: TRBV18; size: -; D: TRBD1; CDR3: CASSPVPGQGYEQYF; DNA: TGTGCCAGCTCACCAGTTCCGGGACAGGGCTACGAGCAGTACTTC
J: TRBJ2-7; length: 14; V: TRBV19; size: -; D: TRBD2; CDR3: CASKTSGASYEQYF; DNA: TGTGCCAGTAAGACTAGCGGGGCGTCCTACGAGCAGTACTTC
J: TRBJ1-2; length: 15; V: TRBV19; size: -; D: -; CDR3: CASSIAGTLVYGYTF; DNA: TGTGCCAGTAGTATAGCTGGGACATTGGTCTATGGCTACACCTTC
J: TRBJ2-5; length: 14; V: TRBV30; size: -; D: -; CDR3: CAWRPRGGKETQYF; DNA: TGTGCCTGGAGACCCCGGGGTGGGAAAGAGACCCAGTACTTC
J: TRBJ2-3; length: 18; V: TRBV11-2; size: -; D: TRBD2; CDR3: CASSLVRGGLADTRTQYF; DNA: TGTGCCAGCAGCTTAGTCAGAGGAGGACTAGCGGACACAAGAACGCAGTATTTT
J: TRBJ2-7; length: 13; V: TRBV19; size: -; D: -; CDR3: CASSTYATYEQYF; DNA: TGTGCCAGTAGTACCTATGCTACCTACGAGCAGTACTTC
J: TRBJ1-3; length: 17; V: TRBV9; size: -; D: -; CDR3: CASSVAGTAVSGNTIYF; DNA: TGTGCCAGCAGCGTAGCGGGAACGGCAGTCTCTGGAAACACCATATATTTT
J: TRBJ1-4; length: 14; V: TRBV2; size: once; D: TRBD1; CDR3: CASSDRGLGEKLFF; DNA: TGTGCCAGCAGTGATAGGGGGCTAGGAGAAAAACTGTTTTTT
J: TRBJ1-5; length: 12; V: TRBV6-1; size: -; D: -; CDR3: CASMFGGQPQHF; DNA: TGTGCCAGCATGTTCGGCGGTCAGCCCCAGCATTTT
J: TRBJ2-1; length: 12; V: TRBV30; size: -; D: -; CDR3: CAWSYSYNEQFF; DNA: TGTGCCTGGAGTTACTCCTACAATGAGCAGTTCTTC
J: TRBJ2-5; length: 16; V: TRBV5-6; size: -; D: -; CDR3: CASSFAQWAGKETQYF; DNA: TGTGCCAGCAGCTTCGCCCAATGGGCGGGAAAAGAGACCCAGTACTTC
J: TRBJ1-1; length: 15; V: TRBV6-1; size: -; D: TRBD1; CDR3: CASSEDRGLGTEAFF; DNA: TGTGCCAGCAGTGAAGACAGGGGGCTTGGCACTGAAGCTTTCTTT
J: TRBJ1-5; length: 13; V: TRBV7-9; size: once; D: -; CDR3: CASGEQANQPQHF; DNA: TGTGCCAGCGGAGAACAGGCCAATCAGCCCCAGCATTTT
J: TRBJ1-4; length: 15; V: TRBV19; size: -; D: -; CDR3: CASSIAPRSNEKLFF; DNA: TGTGCCAGTAGTATAGCCCCCAGGTCTAATGAAAAACTGTTTTTT
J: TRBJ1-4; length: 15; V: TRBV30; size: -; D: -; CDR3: CAWSVGTVGGEKLFF; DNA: TGTGCCTGGAGTGTTGGTACAGTAGGGGGTGAAAAACTGTTTTTT